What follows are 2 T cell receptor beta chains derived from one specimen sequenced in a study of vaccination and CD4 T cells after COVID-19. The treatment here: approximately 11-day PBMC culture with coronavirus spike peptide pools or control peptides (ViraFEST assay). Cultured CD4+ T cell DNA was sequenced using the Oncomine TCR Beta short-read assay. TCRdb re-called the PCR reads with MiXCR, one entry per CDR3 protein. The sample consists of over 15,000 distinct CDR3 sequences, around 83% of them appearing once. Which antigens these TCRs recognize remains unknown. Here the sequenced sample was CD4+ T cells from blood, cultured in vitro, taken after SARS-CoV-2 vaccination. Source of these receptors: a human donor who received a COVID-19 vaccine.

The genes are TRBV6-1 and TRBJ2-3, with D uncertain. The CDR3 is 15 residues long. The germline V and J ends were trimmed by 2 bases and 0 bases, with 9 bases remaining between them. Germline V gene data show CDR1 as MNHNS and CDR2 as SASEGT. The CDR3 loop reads CASSESHSSTDTQYF. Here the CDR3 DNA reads TGTGCCAGCAGTGAATCACACAGTAGCACAGATACGCAGTATTTT.

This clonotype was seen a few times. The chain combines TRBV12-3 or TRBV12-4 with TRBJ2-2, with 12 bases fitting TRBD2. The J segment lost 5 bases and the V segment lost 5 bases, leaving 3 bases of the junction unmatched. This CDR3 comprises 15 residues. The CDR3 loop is CASSVGLAGTGELFF. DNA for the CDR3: TGTGCCAGCAGTGTAGGACTAGCGGGGACCGGGGAGCTGTTTTTT.